This T cell receptor (beta chain) comes out of a study of blood T cell repertoires in COVID-19. Overall study: Donors in the United States, Italy and Spain gave samples during acute or convalescent COVID-19. T cells, B-cell-depleted T cells, or PBMCs provided the cDNA or gDNA that served as material.

Original processing notes: Counts of nucleated cells, estimated from reference gene primer amplification, were obtained. Some clones are missing from TCRdb's copy, which holds only in-frame ones; the method was immunoSEQ multiplex PCR. That table is the source of V, J and clone size, and D and trimming were worked out from the DNA. The sample carries tens of thousands of clones, approximately 81% recorded once. The CDR3 consists of 13 residues. Trimming stripped 0 bases from V and 6 bases from J, with 6 bases between. The germline CDR1 and CDR2 sequences are LNHNV and YYDKDF (reference sequence). V usage is TRBV15 and J usage is TRBJ2-1; D is unclear. The sequence was collected from a woman in her fifties or sixties with acute or convalescent COVID-19. Sample: peripheral blood. CDR3 amino acids: CATSRDHGNEQFF. CDR3 bases: TGTGCCACCAGCAGAGATCACGGCAATGAGCAGTTCTTC.